The rows below give T cell receptor beta chains drawn from one sample of a study of long-term antiretroviral therapy in people with HIV. Measured with immunoSEQ multiplex PCR; TCRdb has only the in-frame clones, and not every one. The sample has approximately 26,000 clones, approximately 91% seen once. The sequencing used unsorted PBMCs, collected 3.1 years after starting antiretroviral therapy. These receptors were taken from a man between 18 and 29 years old with HIV. CDR3s include the opening cysteine and the closing phenylalanine or tryptophan. A D gene is named only where the DNA matches it firmly. Part of the rows lack a size; the others show once, few, many or a class for expanded clones.

V,D,size,J,DNA,CDR3
TRBV27,TRBD1,once,TRBJ2-1,TGTGCCAGCAGTTCCGGGACAGGGGCCTACAATGAGCAGTTCTTC,CASSSGTGAYNEQFF
TRBV30,-,once,TRBJ2-7,TGTGCCTGGAGTCTTAGGGGGATGGCCAACCGGGCCCCAGGGGCCTACGAGCAGTACTTC,CAWSLRGMANRAPGAYEQYF
TRBV14,-,once,TRBJ2-5,TGTGCCAGCAGCCATGGCCCACCGGGCCAAGGGACCCAGTACTTC,CASSHGPPGQGTQYF
TRBV10-3,TRBD2,-,TRBJ2-3,TGTGCCATCGGGGGGGGTAGGAGATCAGCAGATACGCAGTATTTT,CAIGGGRRSADTQYF
TRBV27,-,once,TRBJ2-3,TGTGCCAGCAGCCTTGACTTGGCCACAGATACGCAGTATTTT,CASSLDLATDTQYF
TRBV6-5,-,-,TRBJ2-6,TGTGCCAGCAGTTACCTTCCTTCCGGGGCCAACGTCCTGACTTTC,CASSYLPSGANVLTF
TRBV7-6,TRBD2,-,TRBJ2-7,TGTGCCAGCAGCTTAGCGTCCTCTAGCGGATTGGCCGAGCAGTACTTC,CASSLASSSGLAEQYF
TRBV2,TRBD1,-,TRBJ2-2,TGTGCCAGCAGTGGGACAGGGGGAGAGGACACCGGGGAGCTGTTTTTT,CASSGTGGEDTGELFF
TRBV9,-,-,TRBJ1-2,TGTGCCAGCAGCGTCCACGAGGGCCCCTATGGCTACACCTTC,CASSVHEGPYGYTF
TRBV7-6,-,-,TRBJ1-2,TGTGCCAGCAGCTTAGTGTCCGGATCCTATGGCTACACCTTC,CASSLVSGSYGYTF
TRBV4-1,-,-,TRBJ2-7,TGCGCCAGCAGCCAATCGCGGACACTAGACTACGAGCAGTACTTC,CASSQSRTLDYEQYF
TRBV5-1,-,-,TRBJ2-3,TGCGCCAGCAGCGCAACTAGCACAGATACGCAGTATTTT,CASSATSTDTQYF
TRBV29-1,-,-,TRBJ1-1,TGCAGCACAGGGCACACTGAAGCTTTCTTT,CSTGHTEAFF
TRBV7-9,-,-,TRBJ2-5,TGTGCCAGCAGCTTAGTCCAAGAGACCCAGTACTTC,CASSLVQETQYF
TRBV7-2,TRBD2,-,TRBJ2-7,TGTGCCAGCAGCTCGGTAGCGGGCCTTTCCTACGAGCAGTACTTC,CASSSVAGLSYEQYF
TRBV9,-,-,TRBJ2-7,TGTGCCAGCAGCCCCGCGCCAAGCTCCTACGAGCAGTACTTC,CASSPAPSSYEQYF
TRBV11-3,-,-,TRBJ2-1,TGTGCCAGCAGACTAGTAAACAATGAGCAGTTCTTC,CASRLVNNEQFF
TRBV7-3,-,-,TRBJ2-5,TGTGCCAGCAGCTTCGACACCGGTCAAGAGACCCAGTACTTC,CASSFDTGQETQYF
TRBV7-9,TRBD1,-,TRBJ1-1,TGTGCCAGCAGACCTGCAGGGGGCCAGACTGAAGCTTTCTTT,CASRPAGGQTEAFF
TRBV6-1,-,-,TRBJ2-7,TGTGCCAGCAGCAGCCACAGGGAGCAGTACTTC,CASSSHREQYF
TRBV10-2,-,-,TRBJ1-1,TGCGCCAGCAAAAAATGGGTCCAGGTGGGCTCCGAACTTCCCACCGAAGCTTTCTTT,CASKKWVQVGSELPTEAFF
TRBV6-1,-,-,TRBJ1-2,TGTGCCAGCAGTGAAGCGCGCGTACCGATAGTCGGTGGTGGTGGCTACACCTTC,CASSEARVPIVGGGGYTF
TRBV4-1,TRBD1,-,TRBJ1-5,TGCGCCAGCAGCCAAGGATCCGGGACAGGAGATCAGCCCCAGCATTTT,CASSQGSGTGDQPQHF
TRBV2,TRBD2,once,TRBJ2-2,TGTGCCAGCAGTGGGGAGGGAAACACCGGGGAGCTGTTTTTT,CASSGEGNTGELFF
TRBV7-3,TRBD2,-,TRBJ2-3,TGTGCCAGCAGCTCCCTAGGACTAGCGGGGGCAGATACGCAGTATTTT,CASSSLGLAGADTQYF
TRBV5-4,TRBD1,-,TRBJ2-7,TGTGCCAGCAGCCACCGGGACAGGGTTCCCTACGAGCAGTACTTC,CASSHRDRVPYEQYF
TRBV30,-,-,TRBJ2-2,TGTGCCTGGAGTGGCCTTGGGGTAACTACGGACACCGGGGAGCTGTTTTTT,CAWSGLGVTTDTGELFF
TRBV27,TRBD1,-,TRBJ1-2,TGTGCCAGCAGCCTTTCGACAAGGGGGCCAGGGGGCTACACCTTC,CASSLSTRGPGGYTF
TRBV7-9,-,-,TRBJ2-1,TGTGCCAGCAGCCTATGGGATGAGCAGTTCTTC,CASSLWDEQFF